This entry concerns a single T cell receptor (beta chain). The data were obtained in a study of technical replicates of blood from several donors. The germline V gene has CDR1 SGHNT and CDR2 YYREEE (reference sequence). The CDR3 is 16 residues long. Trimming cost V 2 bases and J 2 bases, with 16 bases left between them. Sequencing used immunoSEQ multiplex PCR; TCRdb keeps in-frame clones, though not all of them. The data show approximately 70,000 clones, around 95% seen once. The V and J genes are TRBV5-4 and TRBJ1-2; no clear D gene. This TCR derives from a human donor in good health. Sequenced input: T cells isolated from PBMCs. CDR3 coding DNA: TGTGCCAGCAGCTTCCAAGGCGGAACGTCGAACTATGGCTACACCTTC. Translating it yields CASSFQGGTSNYGYTF.